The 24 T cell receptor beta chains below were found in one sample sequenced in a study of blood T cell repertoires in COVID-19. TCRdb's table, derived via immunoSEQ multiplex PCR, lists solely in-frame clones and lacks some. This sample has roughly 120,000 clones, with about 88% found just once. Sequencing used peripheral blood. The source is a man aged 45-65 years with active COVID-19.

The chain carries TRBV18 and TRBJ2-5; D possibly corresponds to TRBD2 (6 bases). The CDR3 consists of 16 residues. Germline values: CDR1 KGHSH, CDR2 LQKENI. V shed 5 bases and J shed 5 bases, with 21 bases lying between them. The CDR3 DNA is TGTGCCAGCTCAGCATCCACCCCCGGGGCGGGGGAGACCCAGTACTTC. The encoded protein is CASSASTPGAGETQYF.

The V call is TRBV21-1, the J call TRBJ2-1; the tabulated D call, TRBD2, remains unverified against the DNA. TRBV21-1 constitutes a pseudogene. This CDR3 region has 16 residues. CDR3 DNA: TGTGCCAGCCCGGATAAACTAGCGGGGGTATACAATGAGCAGTTCTTC. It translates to CASPDKLAGVYNEQFF.

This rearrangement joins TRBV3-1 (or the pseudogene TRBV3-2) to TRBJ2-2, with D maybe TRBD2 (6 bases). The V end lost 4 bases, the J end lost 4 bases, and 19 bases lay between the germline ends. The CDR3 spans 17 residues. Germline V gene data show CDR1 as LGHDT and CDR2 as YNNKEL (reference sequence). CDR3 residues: CASSPSFGEEGTGELFF. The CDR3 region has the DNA TGTGCCAGCAGCCCATCTTTTGGGGAGGAGGGCACCGGGGAGCTGTTTTTT.

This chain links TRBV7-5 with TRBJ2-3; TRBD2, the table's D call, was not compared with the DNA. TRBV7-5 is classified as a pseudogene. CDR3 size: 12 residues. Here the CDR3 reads CARSPTGDTQYF. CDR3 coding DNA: TGTGCCAGAAGCCCTACCGGGGATACGCAGTATTTT.

CDR3: CASSPTSVATTDTQYF. DNA of the CDR3: TGTGCCAGCAGCCCGACTAGCGTAGCTACCACAGATACGCAGTATTTT. V and J are TRBV7-2 and TRBJ2-3; 8 bases align to TRBD2. The CDR3 spans 16 residues. V shed 5 bases and J 2 bases; nucleotides not matched to a gene: 9. The germline V gene encodes CDR1 SGHTA and CDR2 FQGNSA.

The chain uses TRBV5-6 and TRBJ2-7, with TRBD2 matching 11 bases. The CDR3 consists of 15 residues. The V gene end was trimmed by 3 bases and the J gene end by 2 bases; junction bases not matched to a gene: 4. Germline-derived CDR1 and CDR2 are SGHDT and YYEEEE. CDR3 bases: TGTGCCAGCAGCTCCTTAGCGGGAGGGCCCTACGAGCAGTACGTC. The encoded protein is CASSSLAGGPYEQYV.

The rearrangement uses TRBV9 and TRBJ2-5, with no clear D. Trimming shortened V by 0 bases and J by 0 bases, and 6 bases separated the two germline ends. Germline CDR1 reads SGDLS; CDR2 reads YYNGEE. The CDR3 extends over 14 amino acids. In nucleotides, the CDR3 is TGTGCCAGCAGCGTAGCCCAGTACCAAGAGACCCAGTACTTC. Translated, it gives CASSVAQYQETQYF. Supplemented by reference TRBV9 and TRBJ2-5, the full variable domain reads DSGVTQTPKHLITATGQRVTLRCSPRSGDLSVYWYQQSLDQGLQFLIQYYNGEERAKGNILERFSAQQFPDLHSELNLSSLELGDSALYFCASSVAQYQETQYFGPGTRLLVL.

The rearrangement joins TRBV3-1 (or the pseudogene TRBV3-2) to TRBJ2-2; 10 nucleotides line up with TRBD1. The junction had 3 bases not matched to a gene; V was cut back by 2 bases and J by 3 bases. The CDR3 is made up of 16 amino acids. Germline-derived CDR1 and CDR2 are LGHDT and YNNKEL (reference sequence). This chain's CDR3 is CASSQRQGAHTGELFF. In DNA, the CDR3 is TGTGCCAGCAGCCAAAGACAGGGGGCGCACACCGGGGAGCTGTTTTTT.

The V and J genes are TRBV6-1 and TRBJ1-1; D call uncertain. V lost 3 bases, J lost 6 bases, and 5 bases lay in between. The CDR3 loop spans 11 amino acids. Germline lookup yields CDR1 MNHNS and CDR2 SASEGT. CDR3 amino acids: CASSDLAEAFF. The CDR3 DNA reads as TGTGCCAGCAGTGATCTCGCTGAAGCTTTCTTT.

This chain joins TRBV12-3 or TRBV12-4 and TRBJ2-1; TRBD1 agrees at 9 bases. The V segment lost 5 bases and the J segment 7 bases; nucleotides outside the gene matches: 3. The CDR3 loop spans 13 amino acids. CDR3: CASSQQGANEQFF. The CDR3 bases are TGTGCCAGCAGTCAACAGGGGGCTAATGAGCAGTTCTTC.

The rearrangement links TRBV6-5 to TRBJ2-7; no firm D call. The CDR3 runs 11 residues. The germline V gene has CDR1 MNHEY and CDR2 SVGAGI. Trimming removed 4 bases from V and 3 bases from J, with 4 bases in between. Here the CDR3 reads CASSSVYEQYF. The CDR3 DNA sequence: TGTGCCAGCAGTTCGGTCTACGAGCAGTACTTC.

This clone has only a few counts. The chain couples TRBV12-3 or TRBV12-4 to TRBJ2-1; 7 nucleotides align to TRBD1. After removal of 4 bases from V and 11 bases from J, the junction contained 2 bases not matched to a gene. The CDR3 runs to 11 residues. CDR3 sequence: CASSSGQQQFF. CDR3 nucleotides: TGTGCCAGCAGTTCGGGACAGCAGCAGTTCTTC.

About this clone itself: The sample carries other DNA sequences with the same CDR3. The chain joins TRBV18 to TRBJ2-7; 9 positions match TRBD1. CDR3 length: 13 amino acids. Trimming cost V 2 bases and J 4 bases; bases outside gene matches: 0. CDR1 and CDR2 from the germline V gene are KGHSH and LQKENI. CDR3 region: CASSPGTGYEQYV. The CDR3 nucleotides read TGTGCCAGCTCACCAGGGACAGGGTACGAGCAGTACGTC.

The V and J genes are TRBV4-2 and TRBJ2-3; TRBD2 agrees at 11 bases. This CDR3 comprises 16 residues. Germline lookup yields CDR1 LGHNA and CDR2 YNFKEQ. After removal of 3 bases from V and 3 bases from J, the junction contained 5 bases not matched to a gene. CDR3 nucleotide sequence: TGTGCCAGCAGCCATAAACTAGCGGGAGTGACAGATACGCAGTATTTT. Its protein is CASSHKLAGVTDTQYF.

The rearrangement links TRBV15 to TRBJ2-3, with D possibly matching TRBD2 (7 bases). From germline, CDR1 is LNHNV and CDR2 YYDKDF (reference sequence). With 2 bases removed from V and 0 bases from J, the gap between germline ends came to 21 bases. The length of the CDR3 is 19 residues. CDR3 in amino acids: CATSRSLGGAGSSTDTQYF. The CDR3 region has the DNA TGTGCCACCAGCAGATCCCTGGGGGGGGCGGGGTCTAGCACAGATACGCAGTATTTT.

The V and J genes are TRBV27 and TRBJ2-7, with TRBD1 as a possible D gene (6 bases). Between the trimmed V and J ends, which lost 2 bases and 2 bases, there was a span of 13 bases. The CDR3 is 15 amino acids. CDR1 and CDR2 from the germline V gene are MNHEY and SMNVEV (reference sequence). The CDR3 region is CASSLGTLLTYEQYF. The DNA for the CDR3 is TGTGCCAGCAGTTTAGGGACACTTCTTACCTACGAGCAGTACTTC.

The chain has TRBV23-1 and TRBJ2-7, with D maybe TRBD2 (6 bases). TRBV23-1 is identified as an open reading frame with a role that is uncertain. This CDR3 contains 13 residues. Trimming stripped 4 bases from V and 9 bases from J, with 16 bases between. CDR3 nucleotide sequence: TGCGCCAGCAGTCCATGGGGGGTAAGGGGGCAGTACGTC. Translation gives CASSPWGVRGQYV.

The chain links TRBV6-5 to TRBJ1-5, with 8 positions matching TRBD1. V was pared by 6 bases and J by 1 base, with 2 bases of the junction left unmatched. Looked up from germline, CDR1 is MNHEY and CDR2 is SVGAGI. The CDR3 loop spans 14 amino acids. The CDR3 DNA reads TGTGCCAGCAGCGGACAGGGAAGCAATCAGCCCCAGCATTTT. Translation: CASSGQGSNQPQHF.

The CDR3 is CASSLDSGNTIYF. CDR3 bases: TGTGCCAGCAGCTTGGACAGCGGAAACACCATATATTTT. The V call is TRBV7-2, the J call TRBJ1-3; D perhaps matches TRBD1 (6 bases). The V gene's germline CDR1 is SGHTA and CDR2 FQGNSA. The V gene lost 3 bases and the J gene lost 4 bases, with 7 bases spanning the gap. CDR3 length equals 13 residues.

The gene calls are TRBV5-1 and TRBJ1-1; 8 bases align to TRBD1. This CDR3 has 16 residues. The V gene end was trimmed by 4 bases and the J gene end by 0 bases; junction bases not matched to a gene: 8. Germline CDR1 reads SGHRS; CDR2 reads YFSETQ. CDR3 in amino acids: CASSEDRAAMNTEAFF. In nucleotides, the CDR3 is TGCGCCAGCAGCGAGGACAGGGCTGCGATGAACACTGAAGCTTTCTTT.

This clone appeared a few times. The CDR3 here is CASSDRNNSPLHF. The CDR3 DNA sequence: TGTGCCAGCAGTGACAGAAATAATTCACCCCTCCACTTT. The rearrangement links TRBV6-6 to TRBJ1-6, with D tentatively TRBD1 (5 bases). The germline gives CDR1 MNHNY, CDR2 SVGAGI (reference sequence). This CDR3 region has 13 residues. V lost 5 bases and J 5 bases, leaving 7 bases between the germline ends.

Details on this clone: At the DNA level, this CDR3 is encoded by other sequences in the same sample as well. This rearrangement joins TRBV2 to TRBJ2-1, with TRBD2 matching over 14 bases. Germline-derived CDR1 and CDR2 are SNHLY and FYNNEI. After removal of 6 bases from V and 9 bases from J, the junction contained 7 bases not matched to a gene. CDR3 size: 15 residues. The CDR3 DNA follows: TGTGCCAGCAGGCTGGGACTAGCGGGGGAGGTTGAGCAGTTCTTC. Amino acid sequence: CASRLGLAGEVEQFF.

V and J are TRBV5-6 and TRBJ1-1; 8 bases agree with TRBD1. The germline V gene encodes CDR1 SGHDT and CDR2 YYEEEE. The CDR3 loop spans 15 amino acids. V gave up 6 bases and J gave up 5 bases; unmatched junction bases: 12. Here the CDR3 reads CASNKRTGSGTEAFF. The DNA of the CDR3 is TGTGCCAGCAATAAACGGACAGGGTCGGGAACTGAAGCTTTCTTT. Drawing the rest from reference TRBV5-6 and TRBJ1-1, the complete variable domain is DAGVTQSPTHLIKTRGQQVTLRCSPKSGHDTVSWYQQALGQGPQFIFQYYEEEERQRGNFPDRFSGHQFPNYSSELNVNALLLGDSALYLCASNKRTGSGTEAFFGQGTRLTVV.

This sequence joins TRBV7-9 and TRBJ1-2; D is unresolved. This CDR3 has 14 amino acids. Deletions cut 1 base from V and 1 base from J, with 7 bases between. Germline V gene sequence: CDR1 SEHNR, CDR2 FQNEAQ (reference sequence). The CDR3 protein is CASSLVSNNYGYTF. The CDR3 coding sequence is TGTGCCAGCAGCTTAGTGTCAAATAACTATGGCTACACCTTC. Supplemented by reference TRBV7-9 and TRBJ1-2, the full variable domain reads DTGVSQNPRHKITKRGQNVTFRCDPISEHNRLYWYRQTLGQGPEFLTYFQNEAQLEKSRLLSDRFSAERPKGSFSTLEIQRTEQGDSAMYLCASSLVSNNYGYTFGSGTRLTVV.